These 24 T cell receptor beta chains came from one sample sequenced in a study of blood T cell repertoires in COVID-19. Some clones are missing from TCRdb's copy, which holds only in-frame ones; the method was immunoSEQ multiplex PCR. Here the sample spans 150,000 to 170,000 clones, about 73% being singletons. Material: peripheral blood. These TCRs come from a man of 80 years or more with acute or convalescent COVID-19.

The chain uses TRBV7-8 and TRBJ2-3; no clear D. CDR1 is SGHVS and CDR2 is FQNEAQ in the germline V gene. This CDR3 is built from 16 residues. V lost 5 bases and J lost 0, with 15 bases in between. The CDR3 here is CASSLIKALSTDTQYF. The DNA for the CDR3 is TGTGCCAGCAGCCTGATTAAAGCGTTAAGCACAGATACGCAGTATTTT.

The CDR3 region is CASSLGWGGQETQYF. The DNA of the CDR3 is TGTGCCAGCAGCTTAGGTTGGGGGGGGCAAGAGACCCAGTACTTC. The J gene is TRBJ2-5, the V gene TRBV11-3; 7 bases line up with TRBD2. The CDR3 has 15 residues. Germline CDR1 SGHNT, CDR2 YENEEA. V lost 1 base and J lost 2; bases outside the gene matches: 4.

The V call is TRBV11-3, the J call TRBJ2-7, with 11 nucleotides matching TRBD2. V lost 5 bases and J lost 3; bases outside the gene matches: 6. The germline V gene encodes CDR1 SGHNT and CDR2 YENEEA. The CDR3 loop spans 15 amino acids. DNA for the CDR3: TGTGCCAGCAGCCTCCTAGCGGGGGGCTACTACGAGCAGTACTTC. Protein product: CASSLLAGGYYEQYF. Together with reference TRBV11-3 and TRBJ2-7, the CDR3 gives the full variable domain: EAGVVQSPRYKIIEKKQPVAFWCNPISGHNTLYWYLQNLGQGPELLIRYENEEAVDDSQLPKDRFSAERLKGVDSTLKIQPAELGDSAVYLCASSLLAGGYYEQYFGPGTRLTVT.

The J gene is TRBJ1-3, the V gene TRBV18; weak D call: TRBD1 (6 bases). The germline V gene encodes CDR1 KGHSH and CDR2 LQKENI. This CDR3 is built from 16 residues. Deletions cut 2 bases from V and 2 bases from J, with 13 bases between. Here the CDR3 reads CASSPGTGTTGNTIYF. Written as DNA, the CDR3 is TGTGCCAGCTCACCAGGAACAGGGACTACTGGAAACACCATATATTTT.

The chain combines TRBV29-1 with TRBJ1-4, with a weak D call TRBD1 (5 bases). Trimming pared 7 bases from V and 5 bases from J, leaving 11 bases between. Germline V gives CDR1 SQVTM, CDR2 ANQGSEA. The CDR3 extends over 12 amino acids. The CDR3 coding sequence is TGCAGCGCCCGGGACTCGAATGAAAAACTGTTTTTT. It codes for CSARDSNEKLFF. Drawing the rest from reference TRBV29-1 and TRBJ1-4, the complete variable domain is SAVISQKPSRDICQRGTSLTIQCQVDSQVTMMFWYRQQPGQSLTLIATANQGSEATYESGFVIDKFPISRPNLTFSTLTVSNMSPEDSSIYLCSARDSNEKLFFGSGTQLSVL.

The chain carries TRBV6-2 or TRBV6-3 and TRBJ1-1; perhaps TRBD1 as D (5 bases). The V gene lost 2 bases and the J gene lost 4 bases, with 11 bases spanning the gap. This CDR3 is built from 14 residues. Germline CDR1 is MNHEY and CDR2 is SVGEGT. Here the CDR3 reads CASSYDSRVTEAFF. The CDR3 nucleotides are TGTGCCAGCAGTTACGACAGCAGGGTCACTGAAGCTTTCTTT.

The rearrangement joins TRBV6-2 or TRBV6-3 to TRBJ2-7; D perhaps matches TRBD1 (6 bases). There are 19 residues in the CDR3. Germline lookup yields CDR1 MNHEY and CDR2 SVGEGT. The V end was cut by 2 bases, the J end by 0 bases, with 23 bases between. Here the CDR3 reads CASSYVKGTPGPSSYEQYV. The CDR3 coding sequence is TGTGCCAGCAGTTACGTTAAGGGGACACCAGGGCCAAGCTCCTACGAGCAGTACGTC.

The J gene is TRBJ2-2, the V gene TRBV6-5; TRBD2 aligns across 10 bases. The CDR3 contains 15 residues. Trimming removed 6 bases from V and 2 bases from J; junction bases left unmatched: 3. Germline CDR1 and CDR2: MNHEY and SVGAGI. CDR3 in amino acids: CASSRTSGNTGELFF. CDR3 DNA sequence: TGTGCCAGCAGCAGGACTAGCGGTAACACCGGGGAGCTGTTTTTT.

This chain uses TRBV7-2 with TRBJ2-3; D is possibly TRBD2 (6 bases). This CDR3 is built from 14 residues. The V end lost 1 base, the J end lost 5 bases, and 10 bases lay between the germline ends. Germline CDR1 and CDR2: SGHTA and FQGNSA. CDR3 in DNA: TGTGCCAGCAGCTTAGTGACTAGGAGAGATACGCAGTATTTT. Translation: CASSLVTRRDTQYF.

This clone turned up a few times. In the same sample, other DNA sequences code for this CDR3. V and J are TRBV7-9 and TRBJ1-1; D is possibly TRBD1 (5 bases). The germline V gene has CDR1 SEHNR and CDR2 FQNEAQ (reference sequence). The V end lost 2 bases, the J end lost 2 bases, and 9 bases lay between the germline ends. The CDR3 sequence is 14 residues long. The CDR3 loop reads CASSLPDSNTEAFF. CDR3 sequence (DNA): TGTGCCAGCAGCTTACCCGACAGCAACACTGAAGCTTTCTTT. The full variable domain, rest sourced from reference TRBV7-9 and TRBJ1-1, is DTGVSQNPRHKITKRGQNVTFRCDPISEHNRLYWYRQTLGQGPEFLTYFQNEAQLEKSRLLSDRFSAERPKGSFSTLEIQRTEQGDSAMYLCASSLPDSNTEAFFGQGTRLTVV.

The V and J genes are TRBV5-1 and TRBJ1-2; D unclear. Germline CDR1 is SGHRS and CDR2 is YFSETQ. The CDR3 consists of 12 residues. The germline V and J ends were trimmed by 2 bases and 4 bases, with 6 bases remaining between them. Here the CDR3 reads CASSLNTYGYTF. For the CDR3, the DNA is TGCGCCAGCAGCTTAAACACCTATGGCTACACCTTC. Filled out from reference TRBV5-1 and TRBJ1-2, the complete variable domain reads KAGVTQTPRYLIKTRGQQVTLSCSPISGHRSVSWYQQTPGQGLQFLFEYFSETQRNKGNFPGRFSGRQFSNSRSEMNVSTLELGDSALYLCASSLNTYGYTFGSGTRLTVV.

The chain carries TRBV29-1 and TRBJ2-5, with TRBD2 matching over 11 bases. CDR3 length: 14 residues. The V and J ends lost 4 bases and 2 bases, in that order; junction bases with no gene match: 3. Germline values: CDR1 SQVTM, CDR2 ANQGSEA. This CDR3 is CSVGGTSGQETQYF. CDR3 DNA sequence: TGCAGCGTTGGAGGGACTAGCGGACAAGAGACCCAGTACTTC.

The chain combines TRBV25-1 with TRBJ2-5, with D possibly matching TRBD2 (6 bases). The germline CDR1 and CDR2 sequences are MGHDK and SYGVNS. The CDR3 has 11 residues. The V end lost 5 bases, the J end lost 9 bases, and 10 bases lay between the germline ends. CDR3 protein: CASSQRLAQYF. In nucleotides, the CDR3 is TGTGCCAGCAGTCAGCGACTAGCCCAGTACTTC.

The chain links TRBV4-2 to TRBJ2-3; 8 nucleotides line up with TRBD2. Trimming at V came to 1 base and at J to 4 bases, leaving 7 bases not matched to a gene. There are 16 residues in the CDR3. Germline CDR1 is LGHNA and CDR2 is YNFKEQ. CDR3: CASSQGLPAGADTQYF. The CDR3 DNA reads as TGTGCCAGCAGCCAAGGACTACCAGCGGGGGCAGATACGCAGTATTTT.

The CDR3 sequence is CASRRQGSYEQYF. As DNA, the CDR3 is TGTGCCAGCAGAAGACAGGGGTCCTACGAGCAGTACTTC. The rearrangement links TRBV11-3 to TRBJ2-7; 8 bases map to TRBD1. The CDR3 sequence is 13 residues long. The germline gives CDR1 SGHNT, CDR2 YENEEA. Losses at the gene ends were 6 bases for V and 1 base for J; bases not matched to a gene: 2.

On this clone itself: A clone one base away is much larger, so this may be a read error. Other nucleotide sequences in the sample specify the same CDR3. The J gene is TRBJ2-3, the V gene TRBV7-9, with a weak D call TRBD1 (6 bases). The germline CDR1 and CDR2 sequences are SEHNR and FQNEAQ (reference sequence). The CDR3 has 15 amino acids. Trimming left V 2 bases short and J 2 bases short, with 11 bases between. The CDR3 region has the DNA TGTGCCAGCAGCTTACCAGGGGCCGACACAGATACGCAGTATTTT. Encoded protein: CASSLPGADTDTQYF.

The rearrangement links TRBV21-1 to TRBJ1-6. TRBV21-1 is listed as a pseudogene. The CDR3 totals 15 residues. The CDR3, as DNA: TGTGCCAGCAGCAAAGTCGGGGGGCGCGATTCACCCCTCCACTTT. Protein: CASSKVGGRDSPLHF.

The chain has TRBV2 and TRBJ2-7, with 12 bases that match TRBD1. Germline V CDR1 and CDR2: SNHLY, FYNNEI. The length of the CDR3 is 15 residues. V dropped 3 bases and J dropped 5; count of bases not matched to a gene: 5. The CDR3 reads CASSDGGQGANEQYF. The CDR3 DNA reads as TGTGCCAGCAGTGATGGGGGACAGGGGGCGAACGAGCAGTACTTC.

CDR3 sequence: CASRREQGMSGELFF. CDR3 DNA sequence: TGCGCCAGCAGAAGGGAACAGGGTATGAGCGGGGAGCTGTTTTTT. The rearrangement joins TRBV5-1 to TRBJ2-2, with D perhaps matching TRBD1 (6 bases). Trimming took 5 bases from V and 7 from J, leaving 18 bases between them. Germline loops: CDR1 SGHRS, CDR2 YFSETQ. There are 15 residues in the CDR3.

The table lists this clone with a count of one. The chain links TRBV11-2 to TRBJ2-7, with 14 bases that match TRBD2. This CDR3 spans 16 amino acids. The V gene end was trimmed by 5 bases and the J gene end by 4 bases; junction bases not matched to a gene: 7. Germline-derived CDR1 and CDR2 are SGHAT and FQNNGV. CDR3 coding DNA: TGTGCCAGCAGCCCAGGGACTAGCGGGAGATATTACGAGCAGTACGTC. Encoded protein: CASSPGTSGRYYEQYV.

The chain joins TRBV7-3 to TRBJ1-3; D possibly corresponds to TRBD1 (5 bases). This CDR3 is built from 14 residues. The germline V and J ends were trimmed by 5 bases and 2 bases, with 10 bases remaining between them. Germline V gene sequence: CDR1 SGHTA, CDR2 FQGTGA. CDR3 amino acids: CASSPGGAGNTIYF. As DNA, the CDR3 is TGTGCCAGCAGCCCTGGGGGGGCTGGAAACACCATATATTTT.

This sequence joins TRBV6-1 and TRBJ1-2, with D perhaps TRBD1 (5 bases). From germline, CDR1 is MNHNS and CDR2 SASEGT. V lost 3 bases and J lost 6, with 14 bases in between. This CDR3 has 14 amino acids. The DNA of the CDR3 is TGTGCCAGCAGTGATGGGCCGGGGGGGGATGGCTACACCTTC. It yields the protein CASSDGPGGDGYTF.

The V call is TRBV30, the J call TRBJ1-6; D ambiguous. The CDR3 has 14 residues. The V gene lost 4 bases and the J gene lost 0 bases, with 7 bases spanning the gap. CDR1 and CDR2 (germline): GTSNPN, SVGIG (reference sequence). CDR3 in DNA: TGTGCCTGGACGGGTAGCTCCTATAATTCACCCCTCCACTTT. Protein sequence: CAWTGSSYNSPLHF.

This sequence joins TRBV25-1 and TRBJ1-2, with D possibly matching TRBD1 (6 bases). The V and J ends lost 3 bases and 0 bases respectively, with 14 bases between them. Germline CDR1 MGHDK, CDR2 SYGVNS. This CDR3 comprises 16 residues. Here the CDR3 reads CASSDRSGVANYGYTF. CDR3 nucleotide sequence: TGTGCCAGCAGTGATCGGTCAGGGGTGGCTAACTATGGCTACACCTTC.